This T cell receptor (beta chain) comes out of a study of cytomegalovirus exposure and HLA in healthy donors. Trimming stripped 6 bases from V and 6 bases from J, with 17 bases between. CDR3 length: 14 residues. In germline, CDR1 is MDHEN, CDR2 SYDVKM. This table comes from immunoSEQ multiplex PCR, and its TCRdb copy is limited to in-frame clones, with some not included. Among 65,000 to 100,000 clones, over 85% were seen once, and the ten largest hold approximately 4%. The chain uses TRBV28 and TRBJ1-2; D not certain. Source material: PBMCs. The receptor was isolated from a woman in her thirties in good health and CMV-seronegative. The chain's CDR3 is CASSPGLREHGYTF. DNA of the CDR3: TGTGCCAGCAGCCCCGGATTAAGGGAGCATGGCTACACCTTC.